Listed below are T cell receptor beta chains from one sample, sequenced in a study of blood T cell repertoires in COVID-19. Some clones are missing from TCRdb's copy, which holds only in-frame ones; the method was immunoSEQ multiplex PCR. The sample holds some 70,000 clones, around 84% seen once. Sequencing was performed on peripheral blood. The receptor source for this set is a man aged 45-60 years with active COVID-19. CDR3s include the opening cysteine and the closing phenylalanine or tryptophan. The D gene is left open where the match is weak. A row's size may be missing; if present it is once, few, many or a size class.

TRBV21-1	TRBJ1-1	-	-	CASSKSRRELNTEAFF	TGTGCCAGCAGCAAAAGTCGGCGGGAGTTGAACACTGAAGCTTTCTTT
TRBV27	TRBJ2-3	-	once	CASSPTIIGTQYF	TGTGCCAGCAGCCCCACGATAATCGGGACGCAGTATTTT
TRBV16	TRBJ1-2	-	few	CASSQIRWQGNGYTF	TGTGCCAGCAGCCAAATACGGTGGCAGGGAAATGGCTACACCTTC
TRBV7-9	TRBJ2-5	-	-	CASSPVGREEETQYF	TGTGCCAGCAGCCCCGTCGGCAGGGAAGAAGAGACCCAGTACTTC
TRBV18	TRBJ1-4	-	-	CASSPPGGMGTGEKLFF	TGTGCCAGCTCACCACCGGGAGGCATGGGCACTGGGGAAAAACTGTTTTTT
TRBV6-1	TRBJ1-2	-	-	CASSEIRAKGYTF	TGTGCCAGCAGTGAAATCAGGGCAAAAGGTTACACCTTC
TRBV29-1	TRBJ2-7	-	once	CSVEFQGGEQYF	TGCAGCGTTGAGTTCCAGGGGGGCGAGCAGTACTTC
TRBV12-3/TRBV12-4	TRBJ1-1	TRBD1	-	CASSDRGAAFF	TGTGCCAGCAGTGACAGGGGGGCAGCTTTCTTT
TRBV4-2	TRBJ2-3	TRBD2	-	CASSRESGGSTDTQYF	TGTGCCAGCAGCCGCGAGAGCGGGGGGAGCACAGATACGCAGTATTTT
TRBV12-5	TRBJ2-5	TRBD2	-	CASDREGRAETQYF	TGTGCTAGTGACCGGGAGGGCAGGGCCGAGACCCAGTACTTC
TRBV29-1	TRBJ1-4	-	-	CSGWGGGNEKLFF	TGCAGCGGCTGGGGTGGAGGGAATGAAAAACTGTTTTTT
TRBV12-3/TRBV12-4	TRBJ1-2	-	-	CASSFVQGNGYTF	TGTGCCAGCAGTTTTGTACAGGGTAACGGCTACACCTTC
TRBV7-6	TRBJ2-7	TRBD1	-	CASSPGTGRTQQYF	TGTGCCAGCAGCCCCGGGACAGGGCGGACTCAGCAGTACTTC
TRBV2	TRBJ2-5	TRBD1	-	CASSNGQVVETQYF	TGTGCCAGCAGTAACGGACAGGTGGTAGAGACCCAGTACTTC
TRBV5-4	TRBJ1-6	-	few	CASSWDGQGHNSPLHF	TGTGCCAGCAGCTGGGATGGGCAGGGCCATAATTCACCCCTCCACTTT
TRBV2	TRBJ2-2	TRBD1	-	CASSLGQGRNTGELFF	TGTGCCAGCAGCTTAGGACAGGGACGGAACACCGGGGAGCTGTTTTTT
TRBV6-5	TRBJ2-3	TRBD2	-	CASSLAGGTDTQYF	TGTGCCAGCAGTCTAGCGGGCGGCACAGATACGCAGTATTTT
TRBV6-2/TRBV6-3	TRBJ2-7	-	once	CASSYSTGSTYEQYF	TGTGCCAGCAGTTACTCTACAGGATCTACCTACGAGCAGTACTTC
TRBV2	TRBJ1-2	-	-	CASLSPRLLFGYTF	TGTGCCAGCCTATCCCCCAGACTACTCTTTGGCTACACCTTC